This TCR beta chain was obtained from a study of cytomegalovirus exposure and HLA in healthy donors. Study-level information: A prior analysis found about 120 million unique TCR beta sequences from some 190 million T cells. Whole-study findings and limits: Accurate HLA-A and HLA-B prediction from TCR beta sequences was reported for most subjects. Donors belonging to an Asian-associated ancestry cluster reportedly showed fewer N-insertions in productive TCRs than the roughly 700-donor mean, according to what a later analysis found.

The germline V gene has CDR1 SGHTA and CDR2 FQGNSA. V lost 11 bases and J lost 8, with 22 bases in between. This CDR3 is 15 amino acids long. Details on this clone: What it binds is unknown.

The PCR ran on 60 Vbeta and 13 Jbeta primers. Using immunoSEQ multiplex PCR, the repertoire was profiled, and TCRdb retains in-frame clones only, with some absent. The table gives approximately 200,000 clones; the top ten clones make up approximately 0.74% of it. The rearrangement links TRBV7-2 to TRBJ1-6; D is unclear. Sequenced input: PBMCs. This TCR was sampled from a boy between 10 and 17 years old in good health and CMV-seronegative. The CDR3 region is CACVLGKIGDSPLHF. CDR3 DNA: TGTGCCTGCGTTTTGGGGAAGATCGGGGATTCACCCCTCCACTTT.